This TCR beta chain was sequenced in a study of blood T cell repertoires in COVID-19. About the research overall: Samples taken during acute and convalescent COVID-19 were collected in the United States, Italy and Spain. T cells, B-cell-depleted T cells, or PBMCs supplied cDNA or gDNA.

The CDR3 loop spans 12 amino acids. Trimming cost V 3 bases and J 5 bases, with 8 bases left between them. Germline V lookup: CDR1 SGDLS, CDR2 YYNGEE. Study processing details: The authors estimated nucleated cell counts from reference gene primer amplification. Here immunoSEQ multiplex PCR was the method, and the copy in TCRdb shows in-frame clones only, minus some. From that table come the V and J calls and clone size; the DNA was used to work out D and trimming. Among around 90,000 clones listed, approximately 86% were seen once. This clonotype was obtained from a male donor with acute or convalescent COVID-19. The chain combines TRBV9 with TRBJ1-1; D is unresolved. The sample taken for sequencing was peripheral blood. The CDR3 reads CASSAEETEAFF. The CDR3 DNA follows: TGTGCCAGCAGCGCCGAGGAGACTGAAGCTTTCTTT.